Sequencing of this T cell receptor (beta chain) was carried out in a study of cytomegalovirus exposure and HLA in healthy donors (dated by TCRdb to about 2017). Notes on the research overall: According to a later analysis, the 120 or so validation repertoires were produced on the same platform as the approximately 690 repertoires of the first cohort. The study was designed to test whether signatures of past pathogen exposure could be identified by cataloging public T cell receptors. A separate validation cohort of 100 to 150 different subjects was used in addition to the roughly 700-subject first cohort. High-throughput TCR immunosequencing, statistical association of individual TCRs with disease status, and machine learning were combined to predict cytomegalovirus infection status. Broader findings and caveats from the paper: The validation cohort had no HLA typing available for a later analysis, so co-occurrence within that cohort was assessed over all 120 or so repertoires. In a later analysis, TCRs clustered in the first cohort were found to also tend to co-occur in the approximately 120 validation repertoires, with 90% to 95% of cluster scores above 0. The classifier was reported to diagnose cytomegalovirus status with high specificity and sensitivity in both the original and validation cohorts. Three of the identified cytomegalovirus-associated TCR beta chains were confirmed in vitro to be specific for cytomegalovirus antigens. Most TCR sequences were observed very rarely across donors, whereas some public TCRs were present in many individuals. The study listed approximately 150 TCR beta chains as associated with cytomegalovirus. The authors suggested that the approach could potentially be extended to other disease states and immunological phenotypes.

The germline V and J ends show losses of 7 bases and 4 bases respectively, and no gene match explains 10 bases of the junction. CDR1 SNHLY and CDR2 FYNNEI were looked up in the germline V gene. The CDR3, cysteine through phenylalanine, is 15 amino acids long. The entry retains the CDR3 DNA only, 45 bases that are in frame from base 1. The library was generated by the immunoSEQ multiplex PCR assay. In the source study's methods: To diagnose cytomegalovirus status from the catalog of TCR beta chain sequences, a statistical classification framework was built. In its TCRdb copy, this immuneACCESS table keeps in-frame sequences only and misses some clones. Where compared with another copy, unresolved V genes explain less than half of these, and the others have no known cause. Clonal size and the V and J genes are those of that table, whereas D and trimming came from the DNA. This sample is represented by under 130,000 clones; around 86% of them were singletons. Of the sample, roughly 4.2% falls within the top ten clones.

Donors formed part of the validation cohort, which comprised 120 subjects and was distinct from the first cohort of several hundred subjects. Of note for this clone: Its antigen is still unknown. No quality values exist for individual bases; no much larger clone is one base distant.

The sequence came from a young woman in good health and CMV-seropositive. The rearranged segments are TRBV2 and TRBJ2-1; 7 middle bases align to TRBD2. The sample taken for sequencing was PBMCs. The CDR3 region reads CASKRQGGSYNEQFF. The DNA is as follows: TGTGCCAGCAAGCGTCAGGGCGGGAGTTACAATGAGCAGTTCTTC.